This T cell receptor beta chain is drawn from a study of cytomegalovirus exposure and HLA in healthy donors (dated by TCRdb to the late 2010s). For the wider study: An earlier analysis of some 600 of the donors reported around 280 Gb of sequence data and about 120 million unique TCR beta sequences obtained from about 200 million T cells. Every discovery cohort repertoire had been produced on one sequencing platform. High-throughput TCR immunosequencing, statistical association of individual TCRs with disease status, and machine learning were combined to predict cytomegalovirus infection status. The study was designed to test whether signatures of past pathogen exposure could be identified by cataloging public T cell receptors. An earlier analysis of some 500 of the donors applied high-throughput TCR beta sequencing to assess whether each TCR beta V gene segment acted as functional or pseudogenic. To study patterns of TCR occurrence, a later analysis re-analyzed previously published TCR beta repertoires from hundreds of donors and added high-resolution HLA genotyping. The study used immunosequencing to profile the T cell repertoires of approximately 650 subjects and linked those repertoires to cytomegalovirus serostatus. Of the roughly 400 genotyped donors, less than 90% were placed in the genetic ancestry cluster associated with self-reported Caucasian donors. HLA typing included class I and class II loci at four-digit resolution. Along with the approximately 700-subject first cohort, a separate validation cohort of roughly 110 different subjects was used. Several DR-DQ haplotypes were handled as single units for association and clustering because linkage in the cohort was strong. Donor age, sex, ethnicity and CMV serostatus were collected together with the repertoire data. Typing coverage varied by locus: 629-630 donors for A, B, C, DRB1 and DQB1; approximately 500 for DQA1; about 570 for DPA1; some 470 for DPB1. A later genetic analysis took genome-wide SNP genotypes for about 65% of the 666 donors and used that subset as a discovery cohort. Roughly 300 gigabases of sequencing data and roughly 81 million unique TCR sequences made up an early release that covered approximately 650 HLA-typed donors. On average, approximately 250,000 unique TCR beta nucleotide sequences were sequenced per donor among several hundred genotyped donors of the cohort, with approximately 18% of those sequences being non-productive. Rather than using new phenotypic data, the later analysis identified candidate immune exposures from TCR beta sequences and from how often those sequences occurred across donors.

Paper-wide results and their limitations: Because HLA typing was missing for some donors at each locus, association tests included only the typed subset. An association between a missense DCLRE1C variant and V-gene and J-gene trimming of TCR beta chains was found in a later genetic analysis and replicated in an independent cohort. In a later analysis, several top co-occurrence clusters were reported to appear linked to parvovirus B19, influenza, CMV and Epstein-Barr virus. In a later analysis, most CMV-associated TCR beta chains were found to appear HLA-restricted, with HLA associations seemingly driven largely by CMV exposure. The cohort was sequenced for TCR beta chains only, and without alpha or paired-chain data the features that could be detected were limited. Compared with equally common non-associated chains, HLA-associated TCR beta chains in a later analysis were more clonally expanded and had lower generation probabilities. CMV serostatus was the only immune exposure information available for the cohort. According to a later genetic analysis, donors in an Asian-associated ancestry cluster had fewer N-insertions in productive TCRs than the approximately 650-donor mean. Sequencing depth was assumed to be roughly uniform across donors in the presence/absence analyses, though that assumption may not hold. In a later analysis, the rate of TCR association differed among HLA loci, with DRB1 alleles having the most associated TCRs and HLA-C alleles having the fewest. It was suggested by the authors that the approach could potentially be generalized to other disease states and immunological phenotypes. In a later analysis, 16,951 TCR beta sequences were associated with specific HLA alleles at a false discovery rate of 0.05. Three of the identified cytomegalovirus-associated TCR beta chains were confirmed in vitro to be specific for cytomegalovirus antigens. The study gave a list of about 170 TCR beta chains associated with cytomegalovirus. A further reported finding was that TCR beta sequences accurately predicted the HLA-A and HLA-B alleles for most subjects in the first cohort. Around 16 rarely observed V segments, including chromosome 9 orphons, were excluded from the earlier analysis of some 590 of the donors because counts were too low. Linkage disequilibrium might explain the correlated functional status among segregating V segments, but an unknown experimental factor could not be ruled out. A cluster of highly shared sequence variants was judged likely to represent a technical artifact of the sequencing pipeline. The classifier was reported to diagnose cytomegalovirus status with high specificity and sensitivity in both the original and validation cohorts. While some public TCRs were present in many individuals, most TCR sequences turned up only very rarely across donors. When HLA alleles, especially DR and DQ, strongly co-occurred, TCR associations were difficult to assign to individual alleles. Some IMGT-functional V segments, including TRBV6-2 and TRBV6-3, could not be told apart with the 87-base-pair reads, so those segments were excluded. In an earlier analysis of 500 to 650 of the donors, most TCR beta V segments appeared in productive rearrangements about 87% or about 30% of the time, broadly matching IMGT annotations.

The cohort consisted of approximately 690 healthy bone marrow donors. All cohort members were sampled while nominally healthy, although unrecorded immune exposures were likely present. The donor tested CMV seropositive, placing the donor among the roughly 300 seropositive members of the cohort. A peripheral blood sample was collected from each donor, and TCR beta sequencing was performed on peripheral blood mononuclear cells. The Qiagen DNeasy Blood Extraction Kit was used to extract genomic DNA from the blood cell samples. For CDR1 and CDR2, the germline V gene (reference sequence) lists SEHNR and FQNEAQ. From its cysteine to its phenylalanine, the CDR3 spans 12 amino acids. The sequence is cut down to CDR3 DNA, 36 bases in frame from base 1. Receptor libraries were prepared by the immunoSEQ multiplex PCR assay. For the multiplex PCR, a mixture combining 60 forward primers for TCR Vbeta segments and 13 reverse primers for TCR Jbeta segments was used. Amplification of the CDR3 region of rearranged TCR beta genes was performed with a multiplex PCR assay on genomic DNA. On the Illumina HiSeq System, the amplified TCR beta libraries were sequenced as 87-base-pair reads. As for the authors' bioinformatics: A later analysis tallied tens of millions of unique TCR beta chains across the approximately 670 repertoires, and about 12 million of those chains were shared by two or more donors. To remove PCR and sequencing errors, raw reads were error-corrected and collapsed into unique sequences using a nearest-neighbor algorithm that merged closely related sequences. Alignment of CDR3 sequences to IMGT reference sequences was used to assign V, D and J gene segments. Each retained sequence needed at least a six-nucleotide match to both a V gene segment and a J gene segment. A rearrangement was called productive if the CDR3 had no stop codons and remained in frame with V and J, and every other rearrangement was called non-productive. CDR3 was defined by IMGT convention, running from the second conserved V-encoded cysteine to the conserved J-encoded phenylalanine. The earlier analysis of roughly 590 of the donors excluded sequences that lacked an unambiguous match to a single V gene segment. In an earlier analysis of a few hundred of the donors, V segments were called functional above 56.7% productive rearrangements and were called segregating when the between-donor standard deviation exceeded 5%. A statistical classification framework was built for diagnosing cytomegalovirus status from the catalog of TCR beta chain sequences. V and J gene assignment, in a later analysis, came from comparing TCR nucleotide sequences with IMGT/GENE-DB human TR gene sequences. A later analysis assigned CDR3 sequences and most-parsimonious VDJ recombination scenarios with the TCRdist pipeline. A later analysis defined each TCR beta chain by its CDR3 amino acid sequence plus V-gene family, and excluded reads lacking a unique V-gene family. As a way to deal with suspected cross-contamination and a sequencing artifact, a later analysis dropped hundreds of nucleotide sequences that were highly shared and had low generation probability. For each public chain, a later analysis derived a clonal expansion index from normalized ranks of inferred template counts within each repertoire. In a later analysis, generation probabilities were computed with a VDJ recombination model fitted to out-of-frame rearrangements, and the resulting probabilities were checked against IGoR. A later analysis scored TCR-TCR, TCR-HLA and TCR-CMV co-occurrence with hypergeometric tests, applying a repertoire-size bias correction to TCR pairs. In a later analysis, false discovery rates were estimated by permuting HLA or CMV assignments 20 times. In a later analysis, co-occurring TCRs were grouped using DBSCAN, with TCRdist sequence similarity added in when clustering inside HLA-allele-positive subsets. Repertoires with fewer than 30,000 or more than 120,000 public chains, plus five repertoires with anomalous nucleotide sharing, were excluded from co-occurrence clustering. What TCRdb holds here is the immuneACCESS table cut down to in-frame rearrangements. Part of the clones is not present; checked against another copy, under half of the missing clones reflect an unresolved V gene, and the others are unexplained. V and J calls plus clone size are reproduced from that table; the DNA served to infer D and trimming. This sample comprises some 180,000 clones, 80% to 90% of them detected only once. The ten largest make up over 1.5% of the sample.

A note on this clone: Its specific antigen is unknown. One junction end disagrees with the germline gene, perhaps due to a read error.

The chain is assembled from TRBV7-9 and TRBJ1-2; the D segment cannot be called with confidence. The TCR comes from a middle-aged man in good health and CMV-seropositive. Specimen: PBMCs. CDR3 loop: CSSSTTSGGYTF. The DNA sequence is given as TGTTCCAGCAGCACAACCTCGGGTGGCTACACCTTC.